This TCR beta chain was obtained from a study of blood T cells in healthy people across ages. The authors ran a second PCR of about 7 to 12 cycles using a sample-barcoded 5' primer and a J-beta primer mix. Every individual sample yielded 2.5 million or more paired-end reads (each containing CDR3). TCRdb itself ran the 5' RACE reads through MiXCR, one entry per CDR3 protein. The sample comprises about 650,000 distinct CDR3 sequences, around 52% of which are singletons, and less than 15% rests with the top ten. There are 13 residues in the CDR3. Germline CDR1 reads SGHNT; CDR2 reads YENEEA. J gave up 13 bases and V 5 bases, and 9 bases lay outside the gene matches. The study's findings and limits: Researchers deemed the diversity estimates from one million T cells underestimates. Naive T cell percentage by flow cytometry tracked strongly with beta diversity.

In regard to this clonotype: Its antigen is currently unknown.

This sequence originates from a woman older than 75 in good health. The chain carries TRBV11-3 and TRBJ2-1, with 9 bases aligning to TRBD2. Sequencing was performed on blood. Written as DNA, the CDR3 is TGTGCCAGCAGCCCAGCGGGAGGTGAGACCCAGTTCTTC. It encodes CASSPAGGETQFF.